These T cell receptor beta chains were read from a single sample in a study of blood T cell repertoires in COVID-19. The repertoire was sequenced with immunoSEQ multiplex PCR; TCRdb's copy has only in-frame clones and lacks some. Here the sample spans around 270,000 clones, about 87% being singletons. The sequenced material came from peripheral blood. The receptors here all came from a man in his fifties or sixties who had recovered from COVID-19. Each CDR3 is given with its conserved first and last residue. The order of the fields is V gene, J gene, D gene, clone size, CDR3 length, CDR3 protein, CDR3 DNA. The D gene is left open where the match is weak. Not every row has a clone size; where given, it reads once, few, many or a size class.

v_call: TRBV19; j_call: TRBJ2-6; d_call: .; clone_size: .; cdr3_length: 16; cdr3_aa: CASSIAFSSGANVLTF; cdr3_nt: TGTGCCAGTAGTATAGCCTTCAGCTCTGGGGCCAACGTCCTGACTTTC
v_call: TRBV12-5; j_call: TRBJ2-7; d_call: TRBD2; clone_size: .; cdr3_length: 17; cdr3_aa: CASGLGRTSGDAYEQYF; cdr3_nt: TGTGCTAGTGGTTTGGGAAGAACTAGCGGGGACGCCTACGAGCAGTACTTC
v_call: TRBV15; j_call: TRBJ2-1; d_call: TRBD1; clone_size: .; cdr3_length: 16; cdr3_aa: CATSPEDRVGPNEQFF; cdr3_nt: TGTGCCACCAGCCCCGAGGACAGGGTAGGGCCCAATGAGCAGTTCTTC
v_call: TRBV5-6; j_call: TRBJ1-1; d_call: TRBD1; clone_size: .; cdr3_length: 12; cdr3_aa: CASSRDRGWAFF; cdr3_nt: TGTGCCAGCAGCAGGGACAGGGGGTGGGCTTTCTTT
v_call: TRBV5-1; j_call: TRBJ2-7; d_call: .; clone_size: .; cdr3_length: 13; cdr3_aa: CASSLRSSYEQYF; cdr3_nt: TGCGCCAGCAGCTTGAGGAGCTCCTACGAGCAGTACTTC
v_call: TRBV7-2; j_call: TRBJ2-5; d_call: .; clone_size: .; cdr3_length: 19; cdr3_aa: CASRRYPLYRVPSRETQYF; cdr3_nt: TGTGCCAGCAGACGTTACCCTCTCTACAGGGTCCCGAGCCGGGAGACCCAGTACTTC
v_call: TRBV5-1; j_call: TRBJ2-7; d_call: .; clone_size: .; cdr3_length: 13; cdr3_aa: CASSLNRQYEQYF; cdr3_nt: TGCGCCAGCAGCTTGAACAGGCAATACGAGCAGTACTTC
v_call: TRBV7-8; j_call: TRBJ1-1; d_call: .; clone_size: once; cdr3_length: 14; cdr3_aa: CASSLMTGNTEAFF; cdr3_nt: TGTGCCAGCAGCCTGATGACAGGGAACACTGAAGCTTTCTTT
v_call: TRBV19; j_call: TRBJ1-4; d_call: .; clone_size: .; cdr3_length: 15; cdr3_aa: CASALWGSTNEKLFF; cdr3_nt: TGTGCCAGTGCCCTTTGGGGCTCAACTAATGAAAAACTGTTTTTT
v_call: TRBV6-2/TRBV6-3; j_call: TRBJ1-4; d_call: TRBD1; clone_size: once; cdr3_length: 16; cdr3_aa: CASSETGQGRHEKLFF; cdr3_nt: TGTGCCAGCAGTGAGACCGGACAGGGTAGGCATGAAAAACTGTTTTTT
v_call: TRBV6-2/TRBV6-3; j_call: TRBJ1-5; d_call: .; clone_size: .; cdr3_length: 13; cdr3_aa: CASSLPPGRPQHF; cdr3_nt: TGTGCCAGCAGTTTGCCTCCGGGGAGGCCCCAGCATTTT
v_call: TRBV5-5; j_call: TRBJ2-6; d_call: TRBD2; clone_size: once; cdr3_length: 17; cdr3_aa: CASKRTSIFSGANVLTF; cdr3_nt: TGTGCCAGCAAACGGACTAGCATCTTCTCTGGGGCCAACGTCCTGACTTTC
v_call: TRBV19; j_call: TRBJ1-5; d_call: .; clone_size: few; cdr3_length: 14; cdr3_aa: CASTLPQNNQPQHF; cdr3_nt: TGTGCCAGTACCCTCCCACAGAACAATCAGCCCCAGCATTTT
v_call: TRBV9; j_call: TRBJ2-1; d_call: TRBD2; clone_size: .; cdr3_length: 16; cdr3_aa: CASSVGPLAGGGEQFF; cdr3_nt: TGTGCCAGCAGCGTAGGGCCGCTAGCGGGGGGAGGTGAGCAGTTCTTC
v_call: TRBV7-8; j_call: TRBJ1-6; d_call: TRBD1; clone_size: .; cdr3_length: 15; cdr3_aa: CASSSSGTGTSPLHF; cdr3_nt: TGTGCCAGCAGCTCCTCCGGGACAGGGACTTCACCCCTCCACTTT
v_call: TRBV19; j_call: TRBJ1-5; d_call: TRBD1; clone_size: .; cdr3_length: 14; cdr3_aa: CASSPTGRYQPQHF; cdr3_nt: TGTGCCAGTAGTCCGACAGGGAGATATCAGCCCCAGCATTTT
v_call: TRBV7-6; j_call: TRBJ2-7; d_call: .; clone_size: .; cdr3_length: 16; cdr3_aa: CASSRTMGGLPYEQYF; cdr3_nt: TGTGCCAGCAGCCGAACGATGGGCGGGCTCCCCTACGAGCAGTACTTC
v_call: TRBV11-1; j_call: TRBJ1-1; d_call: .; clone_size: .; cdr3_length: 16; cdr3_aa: CASSLGLREGNTEAFF; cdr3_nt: TGTGCCAGCAGCTTAGGCCTCAGGGAGGGGAACACTGAAGCTTTCTTT
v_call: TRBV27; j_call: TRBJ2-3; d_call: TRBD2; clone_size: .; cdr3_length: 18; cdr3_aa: CASSPSARLAGRSDTQYF; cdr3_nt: TGTGCCAGCAGTCCCTCTGCCAGACTAGCGGGGAGGTCAGATACGCAGTATTTT
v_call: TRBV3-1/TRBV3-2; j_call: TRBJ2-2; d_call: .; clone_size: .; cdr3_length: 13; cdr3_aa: CASSPRSTGELFF; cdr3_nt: TGTGCCAGCAGCCCCCGCAGCACCGGGGAGCTGTTTTTT
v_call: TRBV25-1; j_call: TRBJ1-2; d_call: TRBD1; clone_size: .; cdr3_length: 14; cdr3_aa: CASSLGTANYGYTF; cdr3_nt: TGTGCCAGCAGTCTAGGGACAGCTAACTATGGCTACACCTTC
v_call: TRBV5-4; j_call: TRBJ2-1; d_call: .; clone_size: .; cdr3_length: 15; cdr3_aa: CASSLDGTPYNEQFF; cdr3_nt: TGTGCCAGCAGCTTGGACGGGACACCGTACAATGAGCAGTTCTTC
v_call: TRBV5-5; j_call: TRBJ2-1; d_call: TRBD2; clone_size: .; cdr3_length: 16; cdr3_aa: CASSLLGSGGAGEQFF; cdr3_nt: TGTGCCAGCAGCCTTCTGGGTAGCGGGGGGGCTGGTGAGCAGTTCTTC
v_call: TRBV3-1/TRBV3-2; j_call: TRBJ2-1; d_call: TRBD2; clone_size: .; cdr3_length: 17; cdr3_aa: CASSQGSGGGPYNEQFF; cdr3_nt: TGTGCCAGCAGCCAAGGTTCGGGGGGGGGCCCCTACAATGAGCAGTTCTTC
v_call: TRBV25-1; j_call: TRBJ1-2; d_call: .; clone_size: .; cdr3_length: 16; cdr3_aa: CASSEPSYGGAYGYTF; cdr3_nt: TGTGCCAGCAGTGAGCCATCATATGGGGGGGCGTATGGCTACACCTTC
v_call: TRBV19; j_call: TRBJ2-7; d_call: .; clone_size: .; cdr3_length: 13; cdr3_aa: CASSIIPRDEQYF; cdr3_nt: TGTGCCAGTAGTATAATCCCGCGGGACGAGCAGTACTTC
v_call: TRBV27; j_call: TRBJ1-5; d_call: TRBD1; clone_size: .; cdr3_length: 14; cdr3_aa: CASSPDRGRQPQHF; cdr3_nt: TGTGCCAGCAGCCCGGACAGGGGACGTCAGCCCCAGCATTTT
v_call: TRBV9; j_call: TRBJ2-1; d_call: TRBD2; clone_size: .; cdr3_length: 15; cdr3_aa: CASSTSGGSYNEQFF; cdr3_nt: TGTGCCAGCAGCACGTCGGGGGGGTCCTACAATGAGCAGTTCTTC
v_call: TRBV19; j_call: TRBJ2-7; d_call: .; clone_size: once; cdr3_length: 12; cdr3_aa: CASSSSSYEQYF; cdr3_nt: TGTGCCAGTAGTTCGAGCTCCTACGAGCAGTACTTC
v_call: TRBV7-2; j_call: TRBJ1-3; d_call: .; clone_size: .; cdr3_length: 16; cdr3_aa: CASSLSISGSGNTIYF; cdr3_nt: TGTGCCAGCAGCTTATCCATATCAGGGTCTGGAAACACCATATATTTT
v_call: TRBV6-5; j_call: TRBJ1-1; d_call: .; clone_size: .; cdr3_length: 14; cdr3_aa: CASRFSSMNTEAFF; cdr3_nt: TGTGCCAGCAGGTTCAGTAGCATGAACACTGAAGCTTTCTTT
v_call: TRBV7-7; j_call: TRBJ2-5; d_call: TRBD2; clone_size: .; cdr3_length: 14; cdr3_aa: CASRAAGGQETQYF; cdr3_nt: TGTGCTAGCAGAGCAGCGGGGGGACAAGAGACCCAGTACTTC
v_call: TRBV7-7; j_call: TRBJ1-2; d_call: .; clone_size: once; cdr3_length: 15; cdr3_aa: CASGPTGSTNYGYTF; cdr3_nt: TGTGCTAGCGGCCCGACGGGAAGTACTAACTATGGCTACACCTTC
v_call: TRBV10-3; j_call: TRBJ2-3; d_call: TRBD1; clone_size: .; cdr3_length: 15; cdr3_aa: CAISAGDRLTDTQYF; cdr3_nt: TGTGCCATCAGTGCTGGGGACAGGCTCACAGATACGCAGTATTTT
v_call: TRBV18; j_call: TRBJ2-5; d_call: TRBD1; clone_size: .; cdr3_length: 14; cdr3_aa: CASLKDRSQETQYF; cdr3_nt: TGTGCCAGCCTTAAGGACAGGAGCCAAGAGACCCAGTACTTC
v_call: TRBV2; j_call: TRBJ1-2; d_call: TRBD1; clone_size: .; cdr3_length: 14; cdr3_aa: CASAPERTGDGYTF; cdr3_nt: TGTGCCAGCGCCCCCGAAAGGACAGGGGATGGCTACACCTTC
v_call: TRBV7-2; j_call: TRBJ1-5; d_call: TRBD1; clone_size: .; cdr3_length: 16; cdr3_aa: CASSDRDRGSNQPQHF; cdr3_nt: TGTGCCAGCAGCGACCGGGACAGGGGTAGCAATCAGCCCCAGCATTTT
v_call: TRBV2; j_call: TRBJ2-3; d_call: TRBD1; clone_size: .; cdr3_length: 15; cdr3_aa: CASRSGTAPRDTQYF; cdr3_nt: TGTGCCAGCAGGTCCGGGACAGCCCCGAGAGATACGCAGTATTTT
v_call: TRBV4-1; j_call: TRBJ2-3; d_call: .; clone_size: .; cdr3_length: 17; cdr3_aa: CASSLKREGGQADTQYF; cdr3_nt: TGCGCCAGCAGCCTCAAACGTGAGGGGGGGCAGGCAGATACGCAGTATTTT
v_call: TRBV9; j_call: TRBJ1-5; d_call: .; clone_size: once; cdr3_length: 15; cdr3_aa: CASSEDSNSNQSQHF; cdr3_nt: TGTGCCAGCAGCGAGGACAGCAATAGCAATCAGTCCCAGCATTTT
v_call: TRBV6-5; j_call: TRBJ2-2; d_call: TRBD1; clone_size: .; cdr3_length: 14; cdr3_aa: CASTDRANTGELFF; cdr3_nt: TGTGCCAGCACCGACAGGGCGAACACCGGGGAGCTGTTTTTT
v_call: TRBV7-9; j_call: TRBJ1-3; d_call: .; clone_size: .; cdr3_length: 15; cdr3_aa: CASSLDGNSGNTIYF; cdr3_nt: TGTGCCAGCAGCTTAGACGGTAACTCTGGAAACACCATATATTTT
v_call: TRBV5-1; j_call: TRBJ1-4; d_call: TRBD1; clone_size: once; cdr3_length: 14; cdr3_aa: CASSQSTGNEKLFF; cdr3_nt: TGCGCCAGCAGCCAATCGACAGGGAATGAAAAACTGTTTTTT
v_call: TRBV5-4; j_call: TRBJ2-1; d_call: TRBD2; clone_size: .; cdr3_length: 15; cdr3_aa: CASSLSSGLYNEQFF; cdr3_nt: TGTGCCAGCAGCTTGAGTAGCGGGCTATACAATGAGCAGTTCTTC
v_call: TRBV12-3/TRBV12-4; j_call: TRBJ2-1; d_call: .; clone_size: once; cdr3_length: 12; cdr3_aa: CASSLAGAGQFF; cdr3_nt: TGTGCCAGCAGTTTAGCGGGGGCCGGGCAGTTCTTC
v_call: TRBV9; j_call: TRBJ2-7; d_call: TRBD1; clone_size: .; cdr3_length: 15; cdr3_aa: CASSPRGQGAYEQYF; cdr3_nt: TGTGCCAGCAGCCCCCGGGGACAGGGGGCCTACGAGCAGTACTTC
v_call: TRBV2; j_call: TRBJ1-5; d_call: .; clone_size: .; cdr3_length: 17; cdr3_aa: CASSEGRVGGGNQPQHF; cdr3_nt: TGTGCCAGCAGTGAAGGCCGGGTCGGGGGAGGCAATCAGCCCCAGCATTTT
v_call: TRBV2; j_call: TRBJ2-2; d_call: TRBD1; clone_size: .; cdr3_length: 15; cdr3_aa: CASSDRGQSTGELFF; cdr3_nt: TGTGCCAGCAGCGACAGGGGGCAAAGCACCGGGGAGCTGTTTTTT
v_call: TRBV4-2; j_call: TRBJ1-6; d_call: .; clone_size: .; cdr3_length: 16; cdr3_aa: CASSQSFQGSDSPLHF; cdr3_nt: TGTGCCAGCAGCCAATCGTTTCAGGGGAGTGATTCACCCCTCCACTTT
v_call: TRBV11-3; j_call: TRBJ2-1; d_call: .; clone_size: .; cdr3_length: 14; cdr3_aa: CASSFGTNYNEQFF; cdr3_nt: TGTGCCAGCAGCTTCGGGACAAACTACAATGAGCAGTTCTTC
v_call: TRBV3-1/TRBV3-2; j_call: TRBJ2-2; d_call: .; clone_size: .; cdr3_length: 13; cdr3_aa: CASNFLATGELFF; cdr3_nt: TGTGCCAGCAACTTTCTAGCCACCGGGGAGCTGTTTTTT
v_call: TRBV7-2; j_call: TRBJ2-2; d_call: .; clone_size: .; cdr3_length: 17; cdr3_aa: CASSPLSGALRTGELFF; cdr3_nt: TGTGCCAGCAGCCCGCTAAGTGGGGCTTTGAGAACCGGGGAGCTGTTTTTT
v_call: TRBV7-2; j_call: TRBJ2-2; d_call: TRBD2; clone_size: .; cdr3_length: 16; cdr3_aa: CASSFRGGAGTGELFF; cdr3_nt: TGTGCCAGCAGCTTCCGCGGGGGGGCAGGCACCGGGGAGCTGTTTTTT
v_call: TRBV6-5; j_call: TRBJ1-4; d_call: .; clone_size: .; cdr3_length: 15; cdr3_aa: CASSPWEGRNEKLFF; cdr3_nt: TGTGCCAGCAGTCCCTGGGAGGGTCGGAATGAAAAACTGTTTTTT
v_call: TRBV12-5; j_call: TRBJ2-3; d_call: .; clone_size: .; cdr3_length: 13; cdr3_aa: CASGLAGTDTQYF; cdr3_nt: TGTGCTAGTGGTTTGGCGGGCACAGATACGCAGTATTTT
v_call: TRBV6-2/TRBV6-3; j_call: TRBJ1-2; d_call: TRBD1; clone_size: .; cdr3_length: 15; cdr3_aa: CASSYRDRRKYGYTF; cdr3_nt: TGTGCCAGCAGTTACAGGGACAGACGTAAATATGGCTACACCTTC
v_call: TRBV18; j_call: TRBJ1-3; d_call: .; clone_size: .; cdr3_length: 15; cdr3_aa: CASSLGQSSGNTIYF; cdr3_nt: TGTGCCAGCTCCCTCGGACAGTCATCTGGAAACACCATATATTTT
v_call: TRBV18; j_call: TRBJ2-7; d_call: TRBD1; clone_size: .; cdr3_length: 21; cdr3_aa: CASSLTTGTGLVWEGSYEQYF; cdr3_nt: TGTGCCAGCTCACTGACCACCGGGACAGGGTTAGTCTGGGAAGGCTCCTACGAGCAGTACTTC
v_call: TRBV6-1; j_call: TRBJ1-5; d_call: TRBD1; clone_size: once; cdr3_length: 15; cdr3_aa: CASSELGQGYQPQHF; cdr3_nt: TGTGCCAGCAGTGAATTAGGACAGGGTTATCAGCCCCAGCATTTT
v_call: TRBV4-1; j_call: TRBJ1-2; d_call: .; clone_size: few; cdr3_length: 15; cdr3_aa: CASSQPWGENYGYTF; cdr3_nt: TGCGCCAGCAGCCAACCCTGGGGGGAGAACTATGGCTACACCTTC